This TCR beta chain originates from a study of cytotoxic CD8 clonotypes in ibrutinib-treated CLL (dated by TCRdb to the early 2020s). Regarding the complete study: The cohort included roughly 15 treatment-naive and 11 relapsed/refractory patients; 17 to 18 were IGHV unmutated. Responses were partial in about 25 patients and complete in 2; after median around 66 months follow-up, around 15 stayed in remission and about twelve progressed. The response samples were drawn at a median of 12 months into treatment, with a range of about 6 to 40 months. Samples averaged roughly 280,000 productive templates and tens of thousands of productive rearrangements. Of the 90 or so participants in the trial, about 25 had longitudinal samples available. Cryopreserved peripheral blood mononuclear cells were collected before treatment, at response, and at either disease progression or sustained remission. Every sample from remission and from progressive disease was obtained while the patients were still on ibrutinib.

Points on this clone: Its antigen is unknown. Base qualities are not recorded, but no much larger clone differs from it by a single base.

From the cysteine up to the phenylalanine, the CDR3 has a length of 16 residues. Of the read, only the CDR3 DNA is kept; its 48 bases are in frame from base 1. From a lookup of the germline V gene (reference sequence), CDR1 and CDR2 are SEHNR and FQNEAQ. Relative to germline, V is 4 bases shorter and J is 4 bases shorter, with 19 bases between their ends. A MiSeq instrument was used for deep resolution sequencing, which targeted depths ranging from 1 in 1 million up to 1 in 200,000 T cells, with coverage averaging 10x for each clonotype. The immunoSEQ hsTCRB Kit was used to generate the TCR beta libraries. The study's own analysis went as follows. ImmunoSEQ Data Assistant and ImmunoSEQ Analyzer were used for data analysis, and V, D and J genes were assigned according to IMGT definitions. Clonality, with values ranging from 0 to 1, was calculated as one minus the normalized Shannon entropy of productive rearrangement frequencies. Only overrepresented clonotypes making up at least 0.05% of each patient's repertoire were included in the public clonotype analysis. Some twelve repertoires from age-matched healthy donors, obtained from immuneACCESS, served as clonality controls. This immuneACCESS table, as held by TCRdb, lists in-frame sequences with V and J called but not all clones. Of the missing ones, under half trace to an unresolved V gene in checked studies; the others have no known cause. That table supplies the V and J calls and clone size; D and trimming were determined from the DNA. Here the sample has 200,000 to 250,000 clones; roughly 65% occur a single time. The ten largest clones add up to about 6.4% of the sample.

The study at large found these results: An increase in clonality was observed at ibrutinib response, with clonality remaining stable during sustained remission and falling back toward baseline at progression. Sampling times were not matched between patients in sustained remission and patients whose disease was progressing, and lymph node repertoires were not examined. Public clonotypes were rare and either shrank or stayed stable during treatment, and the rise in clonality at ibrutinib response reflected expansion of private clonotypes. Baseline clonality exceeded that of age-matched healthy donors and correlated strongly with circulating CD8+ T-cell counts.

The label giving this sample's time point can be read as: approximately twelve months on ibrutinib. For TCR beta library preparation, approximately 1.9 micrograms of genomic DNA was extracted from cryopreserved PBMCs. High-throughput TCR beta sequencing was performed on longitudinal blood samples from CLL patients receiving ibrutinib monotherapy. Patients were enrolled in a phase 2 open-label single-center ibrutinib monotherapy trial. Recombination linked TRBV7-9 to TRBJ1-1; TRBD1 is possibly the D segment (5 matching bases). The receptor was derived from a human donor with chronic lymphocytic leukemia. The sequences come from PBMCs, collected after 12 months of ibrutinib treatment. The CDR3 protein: CASSSGLGGGLTEAFF. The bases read TGTGCCAGCAGCTCCGGGCTCGGGGGGGGTCTCACTGAAGCTTTCTTT.